Shown below are 3 T cell receptor beta chains from a single sample sequenced in a study of cytomegalovirus exposure and HLA in healthy donors. Using immunoSEQ multiplex PCR, the repertoire was profiled, and TCRdb retains in-frame clones only, with some absent. The data show roughly 260,000 clones, 90% seen once. Sequenced material: PBMCs. Receptors were obtained from a woman between 18 and 30 years old in good health and CMV-seronegative.

The CDR3 region is CSMSLATNEKLFF. Here the CDR3 DNA reads TGCAGCATGAGTCTTGCAACTAATGAAAAACTGTTTTTT. This rearrangement joins TRBV29-1 to TRBJ1-4; D uncertain. Germline loops: CDR1 SQVTM, CDR2 ANQGSEA. The CDR3 runs 13 residues. V dropped 8 bases and J dropped 0 bases, with 10 bases sitting between them.

The CDR3 nucleotides are TGTGCCAGCAGCACACAGCATATGAACACTGAAGCTTTCTTT. Translated: CASSTQHMNTEAFF. This chain links TRBV7-2 with TRBJ1-1; D is undetermined. The CDR3 is 14 residues long. V was clipped by 5 bases and J by 0 bases, with 10 bases between them. Germline CDR1 is SGHTA and CDR2 is FQGNSA.

The CDR3 loop is CASSSRGGWVDGYTF. The CDR3 coding sequence is TGTGCCAGCAGCTCCAGAGGGGGCTGGGTGGATGGCTACACCTTC. This chain links TRBV9 with TRBJ1-2, with 7 nucleotides matching TRBD1. There are 15 residues in the CDR3. The junction had 12 bases not matched to a gene; V was cut back by 4 bases and J by 6 bases. Germline CDR1 and CDR2: SGDLS and YYNGEE. Filled out from reference TRBV9 and TRBJ1-2, the complete variable domain reads DSGVTQTPKHLITATGQRVTLRCSPRSGDLSVYWYQQSLDQGLQFLIQYYNGEERAKGNILERFSAQQFPDLHSELNLSSLELGDSALYFCASSSRGGWVDGYTFGSGTRLTVV.